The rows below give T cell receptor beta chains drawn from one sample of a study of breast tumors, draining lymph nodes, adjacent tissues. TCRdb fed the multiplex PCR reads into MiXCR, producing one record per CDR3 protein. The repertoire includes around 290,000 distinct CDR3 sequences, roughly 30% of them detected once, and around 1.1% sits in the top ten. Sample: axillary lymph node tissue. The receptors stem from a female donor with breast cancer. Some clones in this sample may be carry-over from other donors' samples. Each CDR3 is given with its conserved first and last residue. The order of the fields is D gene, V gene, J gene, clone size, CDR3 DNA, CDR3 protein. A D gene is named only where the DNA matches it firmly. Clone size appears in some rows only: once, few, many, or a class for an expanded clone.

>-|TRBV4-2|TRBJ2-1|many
TGTGCCAGCAGCCAAGAAGGTAACTGGAACTACAATGAGCAGTTCTTC
CASSQEGNWNYNEQFF
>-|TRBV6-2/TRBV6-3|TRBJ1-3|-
TGTGCCAGCAGTTATAACTCTGGAAACACCATATATTTT
CASSYNSGNTIYF
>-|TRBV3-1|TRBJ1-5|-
TGTGCCAGCAGCCAAGATCCGCCTAGTAATCAGCCCCAGCATTTT
CASSQDPPSNQPQHF
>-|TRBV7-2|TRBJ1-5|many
TGTGCCAGCAGCTTAGACAACAGGGCCCACAATCAGCCCCAGCATTTT
CASSLDNRAHNQPQHF
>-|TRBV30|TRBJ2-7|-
TGTGCCTGGAGTTTGGGACGAACAGGTCTAATGGGGGAGCAGTACTTC
CAWSLGRTGLMGEQYF
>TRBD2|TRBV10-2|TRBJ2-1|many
TGCGCCAGCAGTCTGCGGGGGGTGGGTTACAATGAGCAGTTCTTC
CASSLRGVGYNEQFF
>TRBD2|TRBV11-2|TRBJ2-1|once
TGTGCCAGCAGCGGCCGGTATTCTAGCGGGAGGGCCATCAATGGGCAGTTCTTC
CASSGRYSSGRAINGQFF
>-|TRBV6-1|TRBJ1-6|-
TGTGCCAGCAGTCAAAGGCGGGGCCGGAGGGGTTCACCCCTCCACTTT
CASSQRRGRRGSPLHF
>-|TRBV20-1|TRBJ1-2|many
TGCAGTGCTAGAGATTTCGGGACGGAGACTAACTATGGCTACACCTTC
CSARDFGTETNYGYTF
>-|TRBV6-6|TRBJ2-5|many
TGTGCCAGCAGTTCGGGGCTATTGGAACAAGAGACCCAGTACTTC
CASSSGLLEQETQYF
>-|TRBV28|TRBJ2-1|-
TGTGCCAGCGTTCGACCGGCAGGGGAGCAGTTCTTC
CASVRPAGEQFF
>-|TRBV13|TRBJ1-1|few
TGTGCCAGCAGCTTAGGAGACAGGATGAACACTGAAGCTTTCTTT
CASSLGDRMNTEAFF
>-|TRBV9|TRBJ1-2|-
-
CASSVAGGNTF
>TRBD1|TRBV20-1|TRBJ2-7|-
TGCAGTGCGCCAAGGACAGGTATACTCTACGAACAGTACTTC
CSAPRTGILYEQYF
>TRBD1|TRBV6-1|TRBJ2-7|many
TGTGCCAGCAGTGTCCTGGACAGGGGGCCCTACGAGCAGTACTTC
CASSVLDRGPYEQYF
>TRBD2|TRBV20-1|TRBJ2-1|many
TGCAGTGCTAGAGGCCTCGGGACTAGCTGGGCCAATGAGCAGTTCTTC
CSARGLGTSWANEQFF
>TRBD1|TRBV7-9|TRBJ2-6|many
TGTGCCAGCAGCGCCGAGAGGGGGCCCGAAAGCTCTGGGGCCAACGTCCTGACTTTC
CASSAERGPESSGANVLTF
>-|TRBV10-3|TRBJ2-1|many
TGTGCCATCAGTGAGTCCACAGACAATGAGCAGTTCTTC
CAISESTDNEQFF
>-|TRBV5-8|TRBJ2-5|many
TGTGCCAGCTCTCTCAGGGAAGAGACCCAGTACTTC
CASSLREETQYF
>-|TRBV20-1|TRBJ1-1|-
TGCAGTGCTAGTGCCCGATTCAGCGGGAACACTGAAGCTTTCTTT
CSASARFSGNTEAFF
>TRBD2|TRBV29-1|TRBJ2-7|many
TGCAGCGCGCAAGCGGGAGCCTCCTACGAGCAGTACTTC
CSAQAGASYEQYF
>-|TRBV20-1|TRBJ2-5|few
TGCAGTGCTAGGGGACACCAAGAGACCCGGTACTTC
CSARGHQETRYF
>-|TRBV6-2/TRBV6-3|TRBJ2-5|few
TGTGCCAGCAGTTACCAAAGGATGACCACCGAGGTATTC
CASSYQRMTTEVF
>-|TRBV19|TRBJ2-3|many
TGTGCCAGTAGTCATTTTTTTTCTAGCCGGTATCACACAGATACGCAGTATTTT
CASSHFFSSRYHTDTQYF
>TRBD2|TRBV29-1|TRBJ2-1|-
TGCAGCTTACGTAGCGGGGCGACCTACAATGAGCAGTTCTTC
CSLRSGATYNEQFF
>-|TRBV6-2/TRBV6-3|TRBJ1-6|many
TGTGCCAGCAGTTACAACGGAAATTTTAATTCACCCCTCCACTTT
CASSYNGNFNSPLHF
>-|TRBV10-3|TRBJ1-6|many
TGTGCCATCAGCCGGGGGAGCTCCTATAATTCACCCCTCCACTTT
CAISRGSSYNSPLHF
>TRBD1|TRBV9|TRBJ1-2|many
TGTGCCAGCAGCGTAGCGTCAGGGGGCAGTTATGGCTACACCTTC
CASSVASGGSYGYTF
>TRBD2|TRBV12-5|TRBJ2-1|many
TGTGCTAGTGGCCCCGGACTAGTCTCCTACAATGAGCAGTTCTTC
CASGPGLVSYNEQFF
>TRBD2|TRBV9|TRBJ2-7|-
TGTGCCAGCGGCGTGGCAATAGCGGGAATCTACGAGCAGTACTTC
CASGVAIAGIYEQYF
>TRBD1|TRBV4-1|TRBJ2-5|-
TGCGCCAGCAGCCAGTCCGGGACAGCCCGGGACCAAGAGACCCAGTACTTC
CASSQSGTARDQETQYF
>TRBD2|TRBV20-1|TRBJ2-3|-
TGCAGTGCTGCACCGGGACTAGCGCCAGTGTTGGGCACAGATACGCAGTATTTT
CSAAPGLAPVLGTDTQYF
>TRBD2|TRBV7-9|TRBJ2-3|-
TGTGCCAGCAGCTTACCCAGCGGGAGAGGGGCAGATACGCAGTATTTT
CASSLPSGRGADTQYF
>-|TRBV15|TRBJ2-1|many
TGTGCCACCAGCACGGGGGCGGCCTCCTACAATGAGCAGTTCTTC
CATSTGAASYNEQFF
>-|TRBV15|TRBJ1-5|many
TGTGCCACCAGCAGAGACGGGGAGGTCAGCAATCAGCCCCAGCATTTT
CATSRDGEVSNQPQHF
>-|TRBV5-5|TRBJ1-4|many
TGTGCCAGCAGCACCAACAGTGAAAAACTGTTTTTT
CASSTNSEKLFF
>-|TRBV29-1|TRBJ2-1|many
TGCAGCGTTGAAAAACAGGACACATACAATGAGCAGTTCTTC
CSVEKQDTYNEQFF
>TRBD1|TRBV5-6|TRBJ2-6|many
TGTGCCAGCAGCTTGGAAACAGGGGCTGGGGCCAACGTCCTGACTTTC
CASSLETGAGANVLTF
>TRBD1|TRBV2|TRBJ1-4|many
TGTGCCAGCAGTGAAGAATCGGCAGGGGGAAGTGAAAAACTGTTTTTT
CASSEESAGGSEKLFF
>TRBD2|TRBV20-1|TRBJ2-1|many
TGCAGTGCTAGAGGACTAGCGGGAAACAATGAGCAGTTCTTC
CSARGLAGNNEQFF
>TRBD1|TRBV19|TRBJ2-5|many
TGTGCCAGTACCCCCCGGGGGACGTGGGACAGGGAAGGACTGAGGGGGACCCAGTACTTC
CASTPRGTWDREGLRGTQYF
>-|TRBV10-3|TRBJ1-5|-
TGTGCCATCAGTCCAGGGTTAAATCAGCCCCAGCATTTT
CAISPGLNQPQHF
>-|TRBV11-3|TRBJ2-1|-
TGTGCCAGCAGCTCAGGGGTAGGGGCATCCTACAATGAGCAGTTCTTC
CASSSGVGASYNEQFF
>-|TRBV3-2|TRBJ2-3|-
TGTGCCAGCAGCCCGAGCGGGTACCTTGGCACAGATACGCAGTATTTT
CASSPSGYLGTDTQYF
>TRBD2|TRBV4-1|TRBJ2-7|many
TGCGCCAGCAGCCAGCGGGGGGCCGACTACGAGCAGTACTTC
CASSQRGADYEQYF
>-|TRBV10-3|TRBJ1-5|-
TGTGCTTACAGGGATTTGGGACAGCCCCAGCATTTT
CAYRDLGQPQHF
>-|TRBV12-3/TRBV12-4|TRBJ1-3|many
TGTGCCAGCCTTACAGGGTCAGGAAACACCATATATTTT
CASLTGSGNTIYF
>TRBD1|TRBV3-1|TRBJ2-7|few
TGTGCCAGCAGCCTGGGACAGGGTTATGACTACGAGCAGTACTTC
CASSLGQGYDYEQYF
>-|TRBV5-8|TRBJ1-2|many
TGTGCCAGCAGCTTGGACAGGGTCGAAAACTATTTCCGCACCTTC
CASSLDRVENYFRTF
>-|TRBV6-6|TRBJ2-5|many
TGTGCCAGCAGTTACTCGGTGTTGGAGACCCAGTACTTC
CASSYSVLETQYF
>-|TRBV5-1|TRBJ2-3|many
TGCGCCAGCAGCCCGGGATCCGGCGGTGCGCAGTATTTT
CASSPGSGGAQYF
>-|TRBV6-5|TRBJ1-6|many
TGTGCCAGCAGTTACTCTGGAGAAGTCGGCTCACCCCTCCACTTT
CASSYSGEVGSPLHF
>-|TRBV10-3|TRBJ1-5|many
TGTGCCATCAGTGACCCTGCGGGACAACTCGATCAGCCCCAGCATTTT
CAISDPAGQLDQPQHF
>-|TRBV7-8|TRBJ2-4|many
TGTGCCAGCAGCCACAACACCGTCATCTTCTTC
CASSHNTVIFF